The sequence of this T cell receptor (beta chain) was determined in a study of control samples from healthy donors and cancer patients. Only in-frame clones appear in the TCRdb table, and some are missing; sequencing was by immunoSEQ multiplex PCR. The sample lists approximately 130,000 clones; 80% to 90% were seen once. CDR1 is GTSNPN, CDR2 SVGIG, per germline (reference sequence). V was pared by 2 bases and J by 3 bases, with 11 bases between. This CDR3 comprises 13 residues. This sequence was found in a man aged 30 to 39 in good health. Sequenced sample: blood. This chain links TRBV30 with TRBJ2-7; D is tentatively TRBD1 or TRBD2 (6 bases each). CDR3: CAWSKGGLYEQYF. CDR3 in DNA: TGTGCCTGGAGTAAAGGGGGGCTCTACGAGCAGTACTTC.